These 17 T cell receptor beta chains were all obtained from the same sample, sequenced in a study of T cells in Graves' hyperthyroidism and ophthalmopathy. TCR beta CDR3 sequences were amplified from RNA transcripts. When the TCR CDR3 underwent first-round RT-PCR, the HTBI primer set was used. TCRdb re-called the multiplex PCR reads with MiXCR, one entry per CDR3 protein. The table shows under 450,000 distinct CDR3 sequences, with approximately 14% occurring only once. Sample: blood. Receptor source: a woman under 30 with Graves' hyperthyroidism.

Of note for this clonotype: It is likely a read error, because the conserved phenylalanine at the end of the CDR3 is missing. This CDR3 reads CASSARGNSNQPQHS. The CDR3 nucleotides read TGTGCCAGCAGTGCGAGGGGGAATAGCAATCAGCCCCAGCATTCT. V and J are TRBV25-1 and TRBJ1-5; a weak D match, TRBD1 (6 bases). This CDR3 has 15 amino acids. V was cut by 4 bases and J by 0 bases, with 10 bases left in between. CDR1 is MGHDK, CDR2 SYGVNS, per germline.

The rearrangement links TRBV27 to TRBJ2-1; TRBD2 matches at 11 bases. Germline CDR1 MNHEY, CDR2 SMNVEV (reference sequence). The CDR3 has 15 amino acids. J was trimmed by 6 bases and V by 7 bases; bases with no gene match: 8. CDR3 nucleotide sequence: TGTGCCAGCAACGCCGGGACTAGCGGATCCAATGAGCAGTTCTTC. Translated: CASNAGTSGSNEQFF.

A remark on this clonotype: In this CDR3 the conserved last residue, phenylalanine or tryptophan, is missing, so a read error is likely. The V and J genes are TRBV11-3 and TRBJ1-1; D gene uncertain. The CDR3 loop spans 13 amino acids. Germline V CDR1 and CDR2: SGHNT, YENEEA. Trimming left V 1 base short and J 3 bases short, with 6 bases between. CDR3 in amino acids: CASSLVVDTEAFL. CDR3 bases: TGTGCCAGCAGCTTAGTAGTGGACACTGAAGCTTTCCTT.

This clonotype showed up just once. The CDR3 sequence is CASSEGSSSTDTQYF. The CDR3 coding sequence is TGTGCCAGCAGTGAAGGGTCTAGCAGCACAGATACGCAGTATTTT. The chain recombines TRBV25-1 with TRBJ2-3; possibly TRBD2 for D (5 bases). CDR3 length equals 15 residues. V was shortened by 2 bases and J by 0 bases, with 9 bases between the two germline ends. Germline loops: CDR1 MGHDK, CDR2 SYGVNS.

This clonotype was detected ten times or more. This sequence joins TRBV2 and TRBJ1-4; a weak D match, TRBD1 (5 bases). This CDR3 has 15 residues. V was pared by 6 bases and J by 8 bases, with 19 bases between. The germline gives CDR1 SNHLY, CDR2 FYNNEI. The CDR3 DNA reads as TGTGCCAGCAGGGGACTTCAGCGGACCCGGGAAAAACTGTTTTTT. It yields the protein CASRGLQRTREKLFF.

This clonotype has ten or more counts. This rearrangement joins TRBV13 to TRBJ1-2; a possible D gene is TRBD1 (5 bases). CDR3 size: 11 residues. Germline loops: CDR1 PRHDT, CDR2 FYEKMQ (reference sequence). The V and J ends lost 5 bases and 6 bases respectively, with 7 bases between them. The CDR3 protein is CASSQGDGYTF. The CDR3 DNA reads TGTGCCAGCAGCCAGGGCGATGGCTACACCTTC.

This chain joins TRBV2 and TRBJ2-6, with TRBD1 identical over 8 bases. V gave up 4 bases and J gave up 0 bases; unmatched junction bases: 5. The CDR3 spans 17 residues. The V gene's germline CDR1 is SNHLY and CDR2 FYNNEI. DNA for the CDR3: TGTGCCAGCAGTGGCGCAGGGGGCGTCTCTGGGGCCAACGTCCTGACTTTC. Its translation is CASSGAGGVSGANVLTF.

The chain is built from TRBV12-3 or TRBV12-4 and TRBJ1-1; possibly TRBD1 for D (5 bases). V was cut by 6 bases and J by 4 bases, with 18 bases left in between. This CDR3 comprises 15 residues. The CDR3 reads CASSTLTGPGTEAFF. The CDR3 DNA is TGTGCCAGCAGCACCTTAACGGGGCCGGGCACTGAAGCTTTCTTT.

This clonotype was picked up a small number of times. The CDR3 DNA follows: TGCAGTGCTAGGACAGGCAACATGAACACTGAAGCTTTCTTT. Encoded protein: CSARTGNMNTEAFF. This sequence joins TRBV20-1 and TRBJ1-1; TRBD1 might be the D (6 bases). Trimming left V 3 bases short and J 0 bases short, with 11 bases between. The germline gives CDR1 DFQATT, CDR2 SNEGSKA (reference sequence). This CDR3 contains 14 residues.

There are many counts of this clonotype. The chain uses TRBV19 and TRBJ2-1, with D maybe TRBD2 (6 bases). Trimming stripped 7 bases from V and 5 bases from J, with 21 bases between. CDR3 length: 16 amino acids. CDR1 LNHDA and CDR2 SQIVND come from the germline V gene (reference sequence). CDR3 DNA: TGTGCCAGTACTCCGGGACTTACCTCGTCTCACAATGAGCAGTTCTTC. Translating gives CASTPGLTSSHNEQFF.

There are many counts of this clonotype. J is TRBJ2-1 and V is TRBV28; D possibly uses TRBD1 or TRBD2 (5 bases each). CDR1 is MDHEN, CDR2 SYDVKM, per germline. The CDR3 totals 16 residues. Trimming stripped 4 bases from V and 1 base from J, with 14 bases between. The CDR3: CASSSRGPISYNEQFF. The CDR3 nucleotides read TGTGCCAGCAGTTCCCGGGGCCCAATTTCCTACAATGAGCAGTTCTTC. Looking up the rest from reference TRBV28 and TRBJ2-1 gives the full variable domain: DVKVTQSSRYLVKRTGEKVFLECVQDMDHENMFWYRQDPGLGLRLIYFSYDVKMKEKGDIPEGYSVSREKKERFSLILESASTNQTSMYLCASSSRGPISYNEQFFGPGTRLTVL.

This clonotype came up many times. V gene TRBV5-1 combines with J gene TRBJ2-1; TRBD2 matches 10 bases. From germline, CDR1 is SGHRS and CDR2 YFSETQ. The CDR3 length is 14 residues. V gave up 7 bases and J gave up 5 bases; unmatched junction bases: 6. In DNA form, the CDR3 reads TGCGCCAGCGGCCTAGCGGGGGCACACAATGAGCAGTTCTTC. This translates into CASGLAGAHNEQFF.

This clonotype was recorded at least ten times. The chain combines TRBV20-1 with TRBJ1-1; D unclear. The CDR3 is made up of 12 amino acids. V shed 5 bases and J shed 1 base, with 8 bases lying between them. From germline, CDR1 is DFQATT and CDR2 SNEGSKA (reference sequence). The CDR3 nucleotides are TGCAGTGCTCTCCAAGGGAACACTGAAGCTTTCTTT. Translation: CSALQGNTEAFF.

This clonotype was counted ten times or more. The gene calls are TRBV11-3 and TRBJ2-7; 9 bases agree with TRBD2. With 4 bases clipped from V and 0 bases from J, the junction kept 1 base outside the gene matches. There are 14 residues in the CDR3. Germline V lookup: CDR1 SGHNT, CDR2 YENEEA. CDR3 in DNA: TGTGCCAGCAGCTCTAGCGGGGACTCCTACGAGCAGTACTTC. Amino acid sequence: CASSSSGDSYEQYF.

This sequence joins TRBV12-3 or TRBV12-4 and TRBJ2-2; 11 bases align to TRBD2. The CDR3 covers 17 residues. Trimming removed 1 base from V and 5 bases from J; junction bases left unmatched: 6. The CDR3 reads CASSLDRGLAETGELFF. In nucleotides, the CDR3 is TGTGCCAGCAGTTTAGACAGGGGACTAGCGGAGACCGGGGAGCTGTTTTTT.

This clonotype was picked up many times. The CDR3 spells CASSYSAEGSNEQFF. As DNA, the CDR3 is TGTGCCAGCAGTTACTCGGCGGAGGGGTCAAATGAGCAGTTCTTC. The rearrangement links TRBV6-6 to TRBJ2-1, with D perhaps matching TRBD2 (6 bases). V dropped 0 bases and J dropped 7 bases, with 13 bases sitting between them. This CDR3 spans 15 amino acids. The germline V gene encodes CDR1 MNHNY and CDR2 SVGAGI (reference sequence).

This clonotype was observed at least ten times. The rearrangement joins TRBV5-6 to TRBJ2-1, with 11 bases that match TRBD2. This CDR3 comprises 16 residues. Trimming removed 3 bases from V and 3 bases from J; junction bases left unmatched: 5. Germline CDR1 and CDR2: SGHDT and YYEEEE. The CDR3 loop reads CASSWTGLAGYNEQFF. The CDR3 DNA reads TGTGCCAGCAGCTGGACAGGACTAGCGGGCTACAATGAGCAGTTCTTC. The variable domain in full, with the rest retrieved from reference TRBV5-6 and TRBJ2-1, is DAGVTQSPTHLIKTRGQQVTLRCSPKSGHDTVSWYQQALGQGPQFIFQYYEEEERQRGNFPDRFSGHQFPNYSSELNVNALLLGDSALYLCASSWTGLAGYNEQFFGPGTRLTVL.